A single count supports the clone carrying this TCR beta chain. Its matching antigen is unknown. Clones were sequenced by immunoSEQ multiplex PCR, and TCRdb holds only the in-frame ones, with some missing. The sample has about 97,000 clones; roughly 91% are singletons. The CDR3 has 16 residues. CDR1 is MDHEN and CDR2 is SYDVKM in the germline V gene. Trimming removed 6 bases at V and 1 base at J, with 18 bases between. This entry is derived from a study of T cell responses to AZD1222 COVID-19 vaccine. Whole-study results and caveats: The donors showed a predominance of white British ancestry and of females, with possible underestimation of clonal diversity.

The sequence was obtained from an adult in good health. The chain carries TRBV28 and TRBJ1-2, with D possibly TRBD1 on 5 matching bases. The sample in question was peripheral blood, obtained on day 0 of AZD1222 vaccination. Written as DNA, the CDR3 is TGTGCCAGCAGACTCCCCGGGACTCATGTTAACTATGGCTACACCTTC. The encoded protein is CASRLPGTHVNYGYTF.